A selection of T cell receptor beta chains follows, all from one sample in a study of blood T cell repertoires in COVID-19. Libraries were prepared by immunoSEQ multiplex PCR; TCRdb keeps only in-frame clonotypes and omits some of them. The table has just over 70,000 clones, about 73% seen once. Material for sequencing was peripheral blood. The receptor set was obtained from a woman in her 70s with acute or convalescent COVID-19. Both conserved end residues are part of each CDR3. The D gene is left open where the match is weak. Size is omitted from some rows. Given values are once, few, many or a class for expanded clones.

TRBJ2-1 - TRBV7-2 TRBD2 TGTGCCAGCAGCTTAGGTCTAGCGGTCTCGGACAATGAGCAGTTCTTC CASSLGLAVSDNEQFF
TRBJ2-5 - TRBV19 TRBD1 TGTGCCAGTAACGATCCGGGACAGGGGGCAGCGGAGACCCAGTACTTC CASNDPGQGAAETQYF
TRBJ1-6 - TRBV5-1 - TGCGCCAGCAGCTCCGGTGGGGGCCCCGATTCACCCCTCCACTTT CASSSGGGPDSPLHF
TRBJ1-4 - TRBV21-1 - TGTGCCAGCAGCAAACTTAAATTACGGGACAGGGTTTATCATGGGGGGGAAAAACTGTTTTTT CASSKLKLRDRVYHGGEKLFF
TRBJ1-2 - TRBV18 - TGTGCCAGCTCACCATCTGCATCAAACAGAGCAGCTAACTATGGCTACACCTTC CASSPSASNRAANYGYTF
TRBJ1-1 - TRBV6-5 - TGTGCCAGCAGTTCCCGACTAAACACTGAAGCTTTCTTT CASSSRLNTEAFF
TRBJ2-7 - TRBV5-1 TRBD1 TGCGCCAGCAGCTCTGGACAGGTTTCCTACGAGCAGTACTTC CASSSGQVSYEQYF
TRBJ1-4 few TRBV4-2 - TGTGCCAGCAGCCAAGATAGCGGGATTAATGAAAAACTGTTTTTT CASSQDSGINEKLFF
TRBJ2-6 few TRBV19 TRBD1 TGTGCCAGTAGTGAAGGGGGCACCGGGGCCAACGTCCTGACTTTC CASSEGGTGANVLTF
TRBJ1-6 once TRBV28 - TGTGCCAGTGGGGGTTGGGAGGGTGCAAATTCACCCCTCCACTTT CASGGWEGANSPLHF
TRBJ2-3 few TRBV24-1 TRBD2 TGTGCCACCGGGAGGGGCACAGATACGCAGTATTTT CATGRGTDTQYF
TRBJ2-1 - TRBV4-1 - TGCGCCAGCAGCCAAGTCCCCTTTTCCCGGGAAAAGCAGTTCTTC CASSQVPFSREKQFF
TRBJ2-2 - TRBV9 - TGTGCCAGCAGCTTACAGGCGGGAAGTTCCGGGGAGCTGTTTTTT CASSLQAGSSGELFF
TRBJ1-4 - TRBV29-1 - TGCAGCGTTGAAGGGAGCAGGGGTGAAAAACTGTTTTTT CSVEGSRGEKLFF
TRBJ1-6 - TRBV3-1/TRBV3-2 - TGTGCCAGCAGCCTTACTGATAATTCACCCCTCCACTTT CASSLTDNSPLHF
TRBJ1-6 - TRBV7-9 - TGTGCCAGCAGCTTAAAAGGGGATTCACCCCTCCACTTT CASSLKGDSPLHF
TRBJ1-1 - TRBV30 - TGTGCCTGGAGTCAAAATGCGATGAGCACTGAAGCTTTCTTT CAWSQNAMSTEAFF
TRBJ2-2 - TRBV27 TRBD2 TGTGCCACCGGGACTAGCGGGAATGTAGGGGAGCTGTTTTTT CATGTSGNVGELFF
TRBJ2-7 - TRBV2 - TGTGCCAGCAGTGAAGGTCCGGGTACGGGCGAGCAGTACTTC CASSEGPGTGEQYF
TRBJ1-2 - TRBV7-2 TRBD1 TGTGCCAGCAGCTTAGCTGGGACAGCCAGGGGCTACACCTTC CASSLAGTARGYTF
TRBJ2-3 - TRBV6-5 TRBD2 TGTGCCAGCCTAGCGGGGGGGCTCGGAGATACGCAGTATTTT CASLAGGLGDTQYF
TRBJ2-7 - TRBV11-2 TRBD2 TGTGCCACCGCGGCTAGCGGGATTAAGTACGAGCAGTACTTC CATAASGIKYEQYF
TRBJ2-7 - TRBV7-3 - TGTGCCAGCAGCTTCGGAGGGAGTGGCTACGAGCAGTACTTC CASSFGGSGYEQYF
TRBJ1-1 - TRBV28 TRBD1 TGTGCCAGCAGTCCCTCGGACAGGGTAAAAAATGAAGCTTTCTTT CASSPSDRVKNEAFF
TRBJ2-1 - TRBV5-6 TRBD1 TGTGCCAGCAGCCGGGACAGGTCTTCATACAATGAGCAGTTCTTC CASSRDRSSYNEQFF
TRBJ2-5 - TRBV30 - TGTGCCTGGAGCGCCGGGACTCTGCAAGAGACCCAGTACTTC CAWSAGTLQETQYF
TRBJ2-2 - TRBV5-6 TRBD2 TGTGCCAGCAGCTTGGACGGGAGGGGGAACACCGGGGAGCTGTTTTTT CASSLDGRGNTGELFF
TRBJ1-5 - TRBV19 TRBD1 TGTGCCAGTCGGACAGGGGGCTGGAATCAGCCCCAGCATTTT CASRTGGWNQPQHF
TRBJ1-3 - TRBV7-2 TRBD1 TGTGCCAGCACCCCAGGACAGGGACTTGGAAACACCATATATTTT CASTPGQGLGNTIYF
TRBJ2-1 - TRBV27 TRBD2 TGTGCCAGCTCCCTACTACCTAGCGGATTTTACAATGAGCAGTTCTTC CASSLLPSGFYNEQFF
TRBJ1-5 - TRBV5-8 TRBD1 TGTGCCAGCAGCTTGGTTGGGACAGACAATCAGCCCCAGCATTTT CASSLVGTDNQPQHF
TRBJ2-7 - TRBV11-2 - TGTGCCAGCAGCTTCCGGGTCAGCTACGAGCAGTACTTC CASSFRVSYEQYF
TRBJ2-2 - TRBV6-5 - TGTGCCAGCAGGCTTGTGCACGGCACCGGGGAGCTGTTTTTT CASRLVHGTGELFF
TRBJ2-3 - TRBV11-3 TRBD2 TGTGCCAGCAGCTTAAGCGGGGGAGAAGATACGCAGTATTTT CASSLSGGEDTQYF
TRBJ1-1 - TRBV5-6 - TGTGCCAGCAGCTTGGTGGCCGAAATTAACACTGAAGCTTTCTTT CASSLVAEINTEAFF
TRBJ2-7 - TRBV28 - TGTGCCAGCAACCCAATAGCGGAATACTACGAGCAGTACTTC CASNPIAEYYEQYF
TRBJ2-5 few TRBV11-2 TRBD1 TGTGCCAGCAGGCCTACAGGGGGGCCCTCAGAGACCCAGTACTTC CASRPTGGPSETQYF
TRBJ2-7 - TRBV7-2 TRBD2 TGTGCCAGCAGCTTAGCTAGCGGGAGACCCGAGCAGTACTTC CASSLASGRPEQYF
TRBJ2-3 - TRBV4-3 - TGCGCCAGCAGCCAAGACGCCAGGGCAACAGATACGCAGTATTTT CASSQDARATDTQYF
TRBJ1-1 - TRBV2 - TGTGCCAGCACAGCGACGGGAGGCACTGAAGCTTTCTTT CASTATGGTEAFF
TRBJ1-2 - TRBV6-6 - TGTGCCAGCACCCAACGGTCGGAGGCACGGTATGGCTACACCTTC CASTQRSEARYGYTF